Each of the 16 T cell receptor beta chains below was sequenced from the same sample in a study of blood T cell repertoires in COVID-19. The assay was immunoSEQ multiplex PCR, and TCRdb's table has in-frame clones only and misses some. The profile shows about 300,000 clones, over 80% of them singletons. The sequenced sample consisted of peripheral blood. The origin of the receptors is a woman in her 50s with COVID-19, enrolled during active disease.

This clone was seen only a few times. The rearrangement joins TRBV6-6 to TRBJ1-1, with 8 bases aligning to TRBD1. CDR1 and CDR2 (germline): MNHNY, SVGAGI (reference sequence). The CDR3 has 17 amino acids. V trimming: 5 bases; J trimming: 0 bases; junction bases outside the gene matches: 11. The CDR3 coding sequence is TGTGCCAGCAGTCCCCGTTGGACAGGGACCATGAACACTGAAGCTTTCTTT. Protein product: CASSPRWTGTMNTEAFF.

This chain connects TRBV7-9 to TRBJ2-1, with a weak D call TRBD1 (6 bases). CDR3 length: 15 amino acids. The V and J ends lost 5 bases and 6 bases respectively, with 17 bases between them. The V gene's germline CDR1 is SEHNR and CDR2 FQNEAQ (reference sequence). The CDR3 protein is CASSPGDARGNEQFF. CDR3 bases: TGTGCCAGCAGCCCAGGGGACGCCCGGGGCAATGAGCAGTTCTTC.

J is TRBJ2-7 and V is TRBV29-1; D might be TRBD1 (6 bases). This CDR3 is built from 14 residues. V gave up 6 bases and J gave up 4 bases, with 19 bases separating them. Germline CDR1 is SQVTM and CDR2 is ANQGSEA. The CDR3 loop reads CSVTGSGTFYEQYF. The CDR3 DNA reads TGCAGCGTCACCGGATCCGGGACATTTTACGAGCAGTACTTC.

V is TRBV5-5 and J is TRBJ2-2, with 8 bases aligning to TRBD1. The CDR3 loop spans 14 amino acids. Germline CDR1 is SGHKS and CDR2 is YYEKEE (reference sequence). Losses at the gene ends were 4 bases for V and 4 bases for J; bases not matched to a gene: 3. CDR3 amino acids: CASSPGTGTGELFF. The CDR3 DNA reads TGTGCCAGCAGCCCCGGGACAGGCACCGGGGAGCTGTTTTTT.

The rearrangement links TRBV9 to TRBJ2-4; weak D call: TRBD1 (5 bases). V dropped 3 bases and J dropped 3 bases, with 16 bases sitting between them. Per the germline V gene, CDR1 is SGDLS and CDR2 is YYNGEE. The CDR3 has 16 amino acids. The DNA of the CDR3 is TGTGCCAGCAGCGAGGGGTCATTAAGTGGCAAAAACATTCAGTACTTC. Translation: CASSEGSLSGKNIQYF.

This clone was seen just once. This rearrangement joins TRBV9 to TRBJ2-1, with a possible D match to TRBD1 (6 bases). The CDR3 is made up of 16 amino acids. Germline lookup yields CDR1 SGDLS and CDR2 YYNGEE. Trimming removed 0 bases from V and 4 bases from J, with 14 bases in between. The CDR3 DNA reads as TGTGCCAGCAGCGTAGGAAGTGACAGGTGGTACAATGAGCAGTTCTTC. Encoded protein: CASSVGSDRWYNEQFF.

The chain links TRBV30 to TRBJ2-5, with TRBD1 identical over 10 bases. Germline V gene data show CDR1 as GTSNPN and CDR2 as SVGIG (reference sequence). This CDR3 has 16 amino acids. The trim removed 3 bases at V and 1 base at J, leaving 8 bases unmatched. As DNA, the CDR3 is TGTGCCTGGAGCCGTCGGGACAGGGGAGGCCAAGAGACCCAGTACTTC. As protein: CAWSRRDRGGQETQYF.

The rearrangement joins TRBV24-1 to TRBJ2-3, with 9 nucleotides matching TRBD1. Germline CDR1 KGHDR, CDR2 SFDVKD. The CDR3 has 17 residues. Unmatched junction bases numbered 12, after V lost 4 bases and J lost 5 bases. CDR3 DNA: TGTGCCACCAGTGACCCCAGACAGGGGGTTGCCCGAGATACGCAGTATTTT. This gives the protein CATSDPRQGVARDTQYF.

The CDR3 spells CAWSDRVGANYGYTF. The CDR3 bases are TGTGCCTGGAGTGACAGGGTAGGAGCTAACTATGGCTACACCTTC. The J gene is TRBJ1-2, the V gene TRBV30; weak D call: TRBD1 (6 bases). The germline V gene encodes CDR1 GTSNPN and CDR2 SVGIG (reference sequence). CDR3 length equals 15 residues. The V and J ends lost 1 base and 0 bases respectively, with 12 bases between them.

This clone occurred once. This chain uses TRBV7-2 with TRBJ2-3, with TRBD2 matching 9 bases. Germline V gene sequence: CDR1 SGHTA, CDR2 FQGNSA. The length of the CDR3 is 16 residues. With 5 bases clipped from V and 8 bases from J, the junction kept 14 bases outside the gene matches. CDR3: CASSPQAGGAGGTQYF. CDR3 coding DNA: TGTGCCAGCAGCCCCCAAGCGGGAGGCGCGGGTGGTACGCAGTATTTT. The variable domain in full, with the rest retrieved from reference TRBV7-2 and TRBJ2-3, is GAGVSQSPSNKVTEKGKDVELRCDPISGHTALYWYRQSLGQGLEFLIYFQGNSAPDKSGLPSDRFSAERTGGSVSTLTIQRTQQEDSAVYLCASSPQAGGAGGTQYFGPGTRLTVL.

V and J are TRBV7-9 and TRBJ2-1, with 11 bases lining up with TRBD2. Germline CDR1 SEHNR, CDR2 FQNEAQ (reference sequence). The V segment lost 1 base and the J segment 9 bases; nucleotides outside the gene matches: 5. The length of the CDR3 is 15 residues. The CDR3 protein is CASSLVLAGEVEQFF. The CDR3, as DNA: TGTGCCAGCAGCTTAGTACTAGCGGGAGAGGTTGAGCAGTTCTTC.

In DNA, the CDR3 is TGTGCCAGCAGCGTAGTCGAAATAGCGGGAGTGTTAAATGAGCAGTTCTTC. Translation: CASSVVEIAGVLNEQFF. The gene calls are TRBV9 and TRBJ2-1; 9 nucleotides agree with TRBD2. The CDR3 contains 17 residues. Trimming cost V 0 bases and J 7 bases; bases outside gene matches: 11. From germline, CDR1 is SGDLS and CDR2 YYNGEE.

V gene TRBV18 combines with J gene TRBJ1-4, with D uncertain. Between the trimmed V and J ends, which lost 3 bases and 4 bases, there was a span of 12 bases. CDR1 and CDR2 (germline): KGHSH, LQKENI. CDR3 size: 15 residues. DNA for the CDR3: TGTGCCAGCTCACCCGGGAGAAGTGGTAATGAAAAACTGTTTTTT. This translates into CASSPGRSGNEKLFF.

This sequence joins TRBV30 and TRBJ2-7, with 8 bases lining up with TRBD1. V lost 1 base to trimming and J lost 5 bases; unmatched junction nucleotides: 1. This CDR3 is 12 amino acids long. Germline CDR1 GTSNPN, CDR2 SVGIG (reference sequence). The CDR3 loop is CAWSDRGDEQYF. The CDR3 DNA reads as TGTGCCTGGAGTGACAGGGGGGACGAGCAGTACTTC.

Only a few counts were recorded for this clone. This chain links TRBV21-1 with TRBJ2-7; the DNA was not used to check the table's D call, TRBD1. TRBV21-1 counts as a pseudogene. This CDR3 is 16 amino acids long. CDR3 region: CASSKVGQESSYEQYF. The CDR3 DNA follows: TGTGCCAGCAGCAAAGTGGGTCAGGAAAGCTCCTACGAGCAGTACTTC.

The chain couples TRBV10-3 to TRBJ1-2; D uncertain. The CDR3 is 15 amino acids. CDR1 and CDR2 from the germline V gene are ENHRY and SYGVKD. The V gene lost 10 bases and the J gene lost 4 bases, with 22 bases spanning the gap. CDR3 residues: CATSLGPRDSYGYTF. DNA of the CDR3: TGTGCCACCTCTTTGGGTCCCCGGGATTCCTATGGCTACACCTTC.